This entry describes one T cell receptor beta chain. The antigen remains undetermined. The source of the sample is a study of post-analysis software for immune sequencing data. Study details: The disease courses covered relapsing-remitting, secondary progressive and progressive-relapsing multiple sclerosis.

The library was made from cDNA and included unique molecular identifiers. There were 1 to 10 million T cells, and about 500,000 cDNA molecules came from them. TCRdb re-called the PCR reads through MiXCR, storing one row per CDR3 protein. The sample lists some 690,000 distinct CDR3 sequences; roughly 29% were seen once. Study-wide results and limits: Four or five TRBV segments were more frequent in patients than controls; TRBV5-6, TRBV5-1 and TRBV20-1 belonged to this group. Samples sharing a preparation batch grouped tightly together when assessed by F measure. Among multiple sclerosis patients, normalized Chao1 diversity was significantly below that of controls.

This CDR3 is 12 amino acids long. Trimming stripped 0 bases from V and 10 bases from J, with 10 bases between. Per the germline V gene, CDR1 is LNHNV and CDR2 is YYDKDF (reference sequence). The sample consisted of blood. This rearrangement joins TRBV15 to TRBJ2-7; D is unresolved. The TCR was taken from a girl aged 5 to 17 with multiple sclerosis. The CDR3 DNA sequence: TGTGCCACCAGCAGAGATGATGGGTATCAGTACTTC. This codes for CATSRDDGYQYF.